Listed here are 29 T cell receptor beta chains from one sample, sequenced in a study of T cell clones after liver transplantation (dated by TCRdb to the late 2010s). The sample's time point, from its label and the paper: pre-transplant. Receptor amplification or capture employed the immunoSEQ multiplex PCR assay. TCRdb took this table from immuneACCESS and kept in-frame rearrangements with V and J called. Such tables lack part of the clones; where checked against another copy, unresolved V genes explain under half of the gap, and the rest is unexplained. The sample yields roughly 74,000 clones; 80% were counted once. The ten largest clones add up to 0.45% to 0.65% of the sample. The material sequenced was CD4+ T cells from blood, taken before liver transplant. The source of these receptors is a human donor who received a liver transplant.

CDR3 in DNA: TGTGCCAGCAGTCAAGGGGCTAGCGGAGGGACCCAGTACTTC. Its protein is CASSQGASGGTQYF. V and J are TRBV2 and TRBJ2-5; 7 positions match TRBD2. CDR1 and CDR2 from the germline V gene are SNHLY and FYNNEI. CDR3 length equals 14 residues. After removal of 5 bases from V and 7 bases from J, the junction contained 10 bases not matched to a gene.

The table lists this clone with a few counts. The chain recombines TRBV29-1 with TRBJ1-2; D not resolved. CDR1 and CDR2 (germline): SQVTM, ANQGSEA. V was shortened by 3 bases and J by 9 bases, with 11 bases between the two germline ends. This CDR3 has 11 amino acids. The CDR3 region has the DNA TGCAGCGTTGAGAGGGCGGAGAGCTACACCTTC. Protein: CSVERAESYTF.

V usage is TRBV11-2 and J usage is TRBJ2-1, with TRBD2 matching over 8 bases. The CDR3 extends over 16 amino acids. Germline V CDR1 and CDR2: SGHAT, FQNNGV. With 4 bases clipped from V and 4 bases from J, the junction kept 9 bases outside the gene matches. The CDR3, as DNA: TGTGCCAGCAGCTCCTTCTCTAGCGGGTTATACAATGAGCAGTTCTTC. Amino acids: CASSSFSSGLYNEQFF.

This chain connects TRBV7-3 to TRBJ2-7; possibly TRBD1 or TRBD2 for D (5 bases each). The germline V gene encodes CDR1 SGHTA and CDR2 FQGTGA. There are 12 residues in the CDR3. Trimming took 4 bases from V and 6 from J, leaving 10 bases between them. This CDR3 reads CASSSYGGEQYF. CDR3 in DNA: TGTGCCAGCAGCTCATATGGGGGCGAGCAGTACTTC.

V usage is TRBV30 and J usage is TRBJ2-3; D is undetermined. Trimming removed 3 bases from V and 1 base from J, with 5 bases in between. Germline CDR1 and CDR2: GTSNPN and SVGIG (reference sequence). The CDR3 has 12 residues. The CDR3 bases are TGTGCCTGGAGCGCCGGCACAGATACGCAGTATTTT. Its translation: CAWSAGTDTQYF.

The chain carries TRBV11-1 and TRBJ2-5; D may be TRBD2 (5 bases). Germline V gives CDR1 SGHAT, CDR2 FQDESV (reference sequence). Trimming took 1 base from V and 0 from J, leaving 15 bases between them. The CDR3 has 17 residues. The CDR3 here is CASSLVARQLYQETQYF. CDR3 sequence (DNA): TGTGCCAGCAGCTTAGTAGCGCGGCAGCTCTACCAAGAGACCCAGTACTTC.

This sequence joins TRBV7-9 and TRBJ2-1, with 7 nucleotides matching TRBD2. The ends lost 3 bases at V and 2 bases at J; junction bases unmatched: 1. The CDR3 contains 14 residues. The germline V gene has CDR1 SEHNR and CDR2 FQNEAQ (reference sequence). The CDR3 loop reads CASSFGTTYNEQFF. Written as DNA, the CDR3 is TGTGCCAGCAGCTTTGGGACTACCTACAATGAGCAGTTCTTC.

This chain links TRBV28 with TRBJ2-7; TRBD1 might be the D (5 bases). The V gene lost 2 bases and the J gene lost 7 bases, with 12 bases spanning the gap. CDR3 length: 13 residues. CDR1 and CDR2 from the germline V gene are MDHEN and SYDVKM. The CDR3, as DNA: TGTGCCAGCAGTTTAGGAACGGCAGGGGAGCAGTACTTC. Encoded protein: CASSLGTAGEQYF.

This sequence joins TRBV19 and TRBJ2-1, with unresolved D. Per the germline V gene, CDR1 is LNHDA and CDR2 is SQIVND (reference sequence). This CDR3 has 12 residues. Trimming left V 7 bases short and J 9 bases short, with 13 bases between. CDR3 bases: TGTGCCAGTATTAGCCATGGCGGTGAGCAGTTCTTC. Translating gives CASISHGGEQFF.

This chain uses TRBV7-3 with TRBJ2-6; D not certain. Looked up from germline, CDR1 is SGHTA and CDR2 is FQGTGA. V was shortened by 5 bases and J by 0 bases, with 8 bases between the two germline ends. This CDR3 has 15 residues. CDR3 residues: CASSAQSSGANVLTF. CDR3 coding DNA: TGTGCCAGCAGCGCCCAGAGCTCTGGGGCCAACGTCCTGACTTTC. The full variable domain, in which reference TRBV7-3 and TRBJ2-6 provide the parts outside the CDR3, is GAGVSQTPSNKVTEKGKYVELRCDPISGHTALYWYRQSLGQGPEFLIYFQGTGAADDSGLPNDRFFAVRPEGSVSTLKIQRTERGDSAVYLCASSAQSSGANVLTFGAGSRLTVL.

The chain uses TRBV27 and TRBJ2-7; the D gene is possibly TRBD2 (6 bases). V dropped 5 bases and J dropped 1 base, with 15 bases sitting between them. CDR1 MNHEY and CDR2 SMNVEV come from the germline V gene (reference sequence). This CDR3 region has 15 residues. DNA for the CDR3: TGTGCCAGCAGTCCCCCCGGGACTCCATCCTACGAGCAGTACTTC. It is translated as CASSPPGTPSYEQYF.

This clone was seen only once. The chain has TRBV6-6 and TRBJ2-1, with D hard to call. Per germline, CDR1 MNHNY and CDR2 SVGAGI (reference sequence). The length of the CDR3 is 12 residues. With 5 bases removed from V and 8 bases from J, the gap between germline ends came to 10 bases. The CDR3 region has the DNA TGTGCCAGCAGTACGACTCGGGATGAGCAGTTCTTC. Protein: CASSTTRDEQFF.

Turning to this clone: Other DNA sequences within the sample encode an identical CDR3. The chain recombines TRBV7-9 with TRBJ2-2, with 10 nucleotides matching TRBD2. Germline V gene data show CDR1 as SEHNR and CDR2 as FQNEAQ (reference sequence). V was clipped by 1 base and J by 5 bases; unmatched bases: 1. The CDR3 loop spans 15 amino acids. In DNA form, the CDR3 reads TGTGCCAGCAGCTTAGTTAGCGGGAGGACCGGGGAGCTGTTTTTT. Translated, it gives CASSLVSGRTGELFF.

This rearrangement joins TRBV11-2 to TRBJ2-1; no clear D. CDR3 length equals 16 residues. Germline V CDR1 and CDR2: SGHAT, FQNNGV. V was clipped by 5 bases and J by 3 bases, with 17 bases between them. The CDR3 nucleotides read TGTGCCAGCAGCCTATACTATAGTGGGGACTACAATGAGCAGTTCTTC. This encodes CASSLYYSGDYNEQFF.

This clone showed up just a few times. This rearrangement joins TRBV5-1 to TRBJ1-2, with D maybe TRBD1 (6 bases). Trimming cost V 2 bases and J 8 bases, with 10 bases left between them. Looked up from germline, CDR1 is SGHRS and CDR2 is YFSETQ. This CDR3 region has 12 residues. CDR3 in amino acids: CASSFDRSGYTF. The CDR3 DNA sequence: TGCGCCAGCAGCTTCGACAGGAGCGGCTACACCTTC.

V is TRBV18 and J is TRBJ2-1; D might be TRBD1 or TRBD2, each matching 5 bases. The CDR3 spans 13 residues. V shed 9 bases and J shed 4 bases, with 13 bases lying between them. Per germline, CDR1 KGHSH and CDR2 LQKENI. The CDR3 DNA is TGTGCCAGTCGCCGGGACGGATACAATGAGCAGTTCTTC. Translating it yields CASRRDGYNEQFF. Based on the CDR3 plus reference TRBV18 and TRBJ2-1, the full variable domain is NAGVMQNPRHLVRRRGQEARLRCSPMKGHSHVYWYRQLPEEGLKFMVYLQKENIIDESGMPKERFSAEFPKEGPSILRIQQVVRGDSAAYFCASRRDGYNEQFFGPGTRLTVL.

This clone came up once. V usage is TRBV11-2 and J usage is TRBJ2-7; no firm D call. The CDR3 totals 13 residues. With 1 base removed from V and 7 bases from J, the gap between germline ends came to 11 bases. CDR1 and CDR2 from the germline V gene are SGHAT and FQNNGV. CDR3 sequence (DNA): TGTGCCAGCAGCTTAGCAGGTTCAAGGGAGCAGTACTTC. This gives the protein CASSLAGSREQYF.

This sequence joins TRBV5-1 and TRBJ1-1; tentative D call: TRBD1 (5 bases). Germline V CDR1 and CDR2: SGHRS, YFSETQ. Trimming removed 3 bases at V and 0 bases at J, with 12 bases between. This CDR3 spans 15 amino acids. Here the CDR3 DNA reads TGCGCCAGCAGCTATATTGGGGCGATGAACACTGAAGCTTTCTTT. As protein: CASSYIGAMNTEAFF.

The CDR3 sequence: CASSPPGTRSYNEQFF. The DNA of the CDR3 is TGTGCCAGTAGTCCCCCCGGGACTAGAAGCTACAATGAGCAGTTCTTC. The rearrangement joins TRBV19 to TRBJ2-1, with 8 bases aligning to TRBD2. The germline V gene encodes CDR1 LNHDA and CDR2 SQIVND (reference sequence). This CDR3 is built from 16 residues. V lost 5 bases to trimming and J lost 3 bases; unmatched junction nucleotides: 9.

This clone has ten or more counts. This chain uses TRBV6-6 with TRBJ2-7, with 10 nucleotides matching TRBD1. J gave up 4 bases and V 2 bases, and 5 bases lay outside the gene matches. There are 15 residues in the CDR3. From germline, CDR1 is MNHNY and CDR2 SVGAGI (reference sequence). CDR3 bases: TGTGCCAGCAGTTACCCGGACAGGGGGGAATACGAGCAGTACTTC. This translates into CASSYPDRGEYEQYF.

This sequence joins TRBV7-2 and TRBJ2-1; either TRBD1 or TRBD2 may supply D (5 bases each). Trimming shortened V by 2 bases and J by 16 bases, and 18 bases separated the two germline ends. Germline V gene lookup returns CDR1 SGHTA and CDR2 FQGNSA. The CDR3 is made up of 13 amino acids. CDR3 coding DNA: TGTGCCAGCAGCTTAAGATATGGGGACGTCTTCTTCTTC. It translates to CASSLRYGDVFFF. Variable domain in full (rest from reference TRBV7-2 and TRBJ2-1): GAGVSQSPSNKVTEKGKDVELRCDPISGHTALYWYRQSLGQGLEFLIYFQGNSAPDKSGLPSDRFSAERTGGSVSTLTIQRTQQEDSAVYLCASSLRYGDVFFFGPGTRLTVL.

The V gene is TRBV5-5, the J gene TRBJ1-5; D is ambiguous. The germline V and J ends were trimmed by 3 bases and 0 bases, with 4 bases remaining between them. The germline CDR1 and CDR2 sequences are SGHKS and YYEKEE (reference sequence). The CDR3 is 13 amino acids. CDR3 sequence reads: CASSWVSNQPQHF. The CDR3 bases are TGTGCCAGCAGCTGGGTTAGCAATCAGCCCCAGCATTTT. The full variable domain, with the rest looked up from reference TRBV5-5 and TRBJ1-5, is DAGVTQSPTHLIKTRGQQVTLRCSPISGHKSVSWYQQVLGQGPQFIFQYYEKEERGRGNFPDRFSARQFPNYSSELNVNALLLGDSALYLCASSWVSNQPQHFGDGTRLSIL.

The V gene is TRBV6-5, the J gene TRBJ1-2, with 9 bases identical to TRBD1. Germline CDR1 and CDR2: MNHEY and SVGAGI. V was pared by 9 bases and J by 7 bases, with 12 bases of the junction left unmatched. The CDR3 contains 14 residues. In DNA form, the CDR3 reads TGTGCCAGTCGACCGGACAGGGGCGGCGGTGGCTACACCTTC. Encoded protein: CASRPDRGGGGYTF.

The chain uses TRBV7-9 and TRBJ2-5; a possible D gene is TRBD1 (5 bases). V gave up 1 base and J gave up 1 base, with 10 bases separating them. Germline V gives CDR1 SEHNR, CDR2 FQNEAQ (reference sequence). The CDR3 loop spans 15 amino acids. The CDR3 sequence is CASSLVRQIQETQYF. The CDR3 DNA sequence: TGTGCCAGCAGCTTAGTTAGACAGATCCAAGAGACCCAGTACTTC.

This clone was observed a handful of times. The gene calls are TRBV7-8 and TRBJ1-5, with 7 nucleotides matching TRBD1. The germline gives CDR1 SGHVS, CDR2 FQNEAQ. This CDR3 spans 16 amino acids. V shed 4 bases, J shed 2 bases, and the junction held 8 bases outside the gene matches. The CDR3 DNA reads TGTGCCAGCAGCTCCTACAGGGGAAGGGGCAATCAGCCCCAGCATTTT. It codes for CASSSYRGRGNQPQHF.

This chain connects TRBV5-4 to TRBJ2-1, with 7 bases fitting TRBD2. The CDR3 sequence is 15 residues long. Germline CDR1 SGHNT, CDR2 YYREEE (reference sequence). V was pared by 0 bases and J by 4 bases, with 4 bases of the junction left unmatched. CDR3 sequence (DNA): TGTGCCAGCAGCTTGGATAGGACTAGTTACAATGAGCAGTTCTTC. This sequence encodes CASSLDRTSYNEQFF.

The rearrangement uses TRBV11-3 and TRBJ2-5; possibly TRBD1 for D (6 bases). This CDR3 spans 13 amino acids. The germline V gene has CDR1 SGHNT and CDR2 YENEEA. V lost 6 bases, J lost 5 bases, and 13 bases lay in between. Here the CDR3 reads CASSRQAGETQYF. The CDR3 coding sequence is TGTGCCAGCAGTCGACAGGCCGGCGAGACCCAGTACTTC.

The chain has TRBV12-5 and TRBJ1-1; 7 bases match TRBD1. CDR1 and CDR2 (germline): LGHNT, FRNRAP. The length of the CDR3 is 17 residues. J was trimmed by 7 bases and V by 1 base; bases with no gene match: 15. This CDR3 reads CASGLALGTVSGHEAFF. The CDR3 nucleotides read TGTGCTAGTGGTTTGGCCTTAGGGACAGTCTCCGGGCATGAAGCTTTCTTT.

V is TRBV11-3 and J is TRBJ2-1; 12 bases map to TRBD2. From germline, CDR1 is SGHNT and CDR2 YENEEA. The CDR3 covers 15 residues. J was trimmed by 7 bases and V by 5 bases; bases with no gene match: 6. CDR3 nucleotides: TGTGCCAGCAGCCATCGACTAGCGGGAGATAATGAGCAGTTCTTC. It yields the protein CASSHRLAGDNEQFF.